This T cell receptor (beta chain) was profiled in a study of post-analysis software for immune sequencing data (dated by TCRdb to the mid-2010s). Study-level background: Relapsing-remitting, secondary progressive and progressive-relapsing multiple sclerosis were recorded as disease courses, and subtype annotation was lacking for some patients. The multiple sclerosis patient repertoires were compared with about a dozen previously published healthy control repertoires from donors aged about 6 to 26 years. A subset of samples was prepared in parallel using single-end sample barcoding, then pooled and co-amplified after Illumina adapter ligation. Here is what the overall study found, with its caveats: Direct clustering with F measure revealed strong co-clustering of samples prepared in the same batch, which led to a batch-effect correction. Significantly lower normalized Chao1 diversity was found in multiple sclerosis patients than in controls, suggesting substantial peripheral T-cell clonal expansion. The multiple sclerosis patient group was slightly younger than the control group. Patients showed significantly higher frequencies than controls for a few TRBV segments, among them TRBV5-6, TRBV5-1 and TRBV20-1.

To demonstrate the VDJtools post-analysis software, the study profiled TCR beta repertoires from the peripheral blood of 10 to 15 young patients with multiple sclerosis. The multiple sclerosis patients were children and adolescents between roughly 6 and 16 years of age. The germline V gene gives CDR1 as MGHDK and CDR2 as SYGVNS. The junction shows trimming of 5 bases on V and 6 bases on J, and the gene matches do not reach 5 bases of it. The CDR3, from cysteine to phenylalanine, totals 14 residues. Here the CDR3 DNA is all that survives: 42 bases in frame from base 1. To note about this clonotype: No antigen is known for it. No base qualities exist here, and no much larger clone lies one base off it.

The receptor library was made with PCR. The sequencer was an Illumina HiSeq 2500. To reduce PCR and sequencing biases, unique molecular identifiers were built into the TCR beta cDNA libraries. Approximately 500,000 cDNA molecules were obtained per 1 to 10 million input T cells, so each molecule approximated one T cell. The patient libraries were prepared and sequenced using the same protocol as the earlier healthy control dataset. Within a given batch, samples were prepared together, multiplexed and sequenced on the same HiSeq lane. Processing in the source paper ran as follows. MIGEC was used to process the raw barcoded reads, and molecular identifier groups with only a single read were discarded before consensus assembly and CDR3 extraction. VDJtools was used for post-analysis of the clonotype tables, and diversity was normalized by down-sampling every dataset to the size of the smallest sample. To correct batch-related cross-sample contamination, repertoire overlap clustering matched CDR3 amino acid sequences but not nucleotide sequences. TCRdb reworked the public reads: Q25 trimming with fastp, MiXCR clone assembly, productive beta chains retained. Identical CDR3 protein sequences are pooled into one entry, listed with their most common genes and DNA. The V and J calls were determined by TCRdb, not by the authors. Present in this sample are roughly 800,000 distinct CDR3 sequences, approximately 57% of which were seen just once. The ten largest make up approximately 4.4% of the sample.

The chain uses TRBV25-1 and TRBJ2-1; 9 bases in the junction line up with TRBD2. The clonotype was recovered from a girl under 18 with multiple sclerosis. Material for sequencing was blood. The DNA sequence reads TGTGCCAGCAGTAATGCGGGAGGGTCCAATGAGCAGTTCTTC. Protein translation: CASSNAGGSNEQFF.